Listed here are 30 T cell receptor beta chains from one sample, sequenced in a study of T cell responses to AZD1222 COVID-19 vaccine. Method: immunoSEQ multiplex PCR; TCRdb's copy keeps in-frame clones and lacks some. This table holds around 100,000 clones, roughly 88% found once. The material sequenced was peripheral blood, taken on day 0 of AZD1222 vaccination. The origin of the receptors is an adult in good health.

V gene TRBV27 combines with J gene TRBJ2-7, with 7 bases that match TRBD1. The CDR3 has 13 residues. CDR1 is MNHEY, CDR2 SMNVEV, per germline (reference sequence). J lost 6 bases, V lost 8 bases, and 10 bases had no gene match. Here the CDR3 reads CASGYRGSGEQYF. CDR3 DNA sequence: TGTGCCAGCGGGTACAGGGGTTCTGGCGAGCAGTACTTC.

The chain is built from TRBV6-5 and TRBJ1-2; 9 bases are a match to TRBD1. V lost 6 bases and J lost 8; bases outside the gene matches: 1. Per germline, CDR1 MNHEY and CDR2 SVGAGI. The CDR3 covers 11 residues. In DNA, the CDR3 is TGTGCCAGCAGGGACAGGGGAGGCTACACCTTC. Residues: CASRDRGGYTF.

This clone was detected once. The chain combines TRBV12-5 with TRBJ2-1; the D call may be TRBD1 or TRBD2 (5 bases each). V dropped 0 bases and J dropped 10 bases, with 19 bases sitting between them. CDR1 is LGHNT, CDR2 FRNRAP, per germline. The CDR3 is 16 residues long. The CDR3 region has the DNA TGTGCTAGTGGTTTGGTACTAACCCCAGGGAGCAGGGAGCAGTTCTTC. Residues: CASGLVLTPGSREQFF. Full variable domain (remainder filled in from reference TRBV12-5 and TRBJ2-1): DARVTQTPRHKVTEMGQEVTMRCQPILGHNTVFWYRQTMMQGLELLAYFRNRAPLDDSGMPKDRFSAEMPDATLATLKIQPSEPRDSAVYFCASGLVLTPGSREQFFGPGTRLTVL.

This chain uses TRBV7-8 with TRBJ1-6; D is undetermined. The CDR3 loop spans 17 amino acids. Trimming removed 4 bases at V and 5 bases at J, with 18 bases between. Germline-derived CDR1 and CDR2 are SGHVS and FQNEAQ. Here the CDR3 DNA reads TGTGCCAGCAGCTCCTCGCGAAGGGTGACAAATAATTCACCCCTCCACTTT. Its protein is CASSSSRRVTNNSPLHF. Combining the CDR3 with reference TRBV7-8 and TRBJ1-6 gives the whole variable domain GAGVSQSPRYKVAKRGQDVALRCDPISGHVSLFWYQQALGQGPEFLTYFQNEAQLDKSGLPSDRFFAERPEGSVSTLKIQRTQQEDSAVYLCASSSSRRVTNNSPLHFGNGTRLTVT.

The genes are TRBV6-1 and TRBJ1-5; possible D gene TRBD1, 6 bases. V lost 0 bases and J 11 bases, leaving 23 bases between the germline ends. Germline lookup yields CDR1 MNHNS and CDR2 SASEGT. CDR3 size: 17 residues. The chain's CDR3 is CASSEARGQGSLGAQHF. As DNA, the CDR3 is TGTGCCAGCAGTGAAGCCAGGGGACAAGGGTCCTTGGGAGCCCAGCATTTT.

This chain joins TRBV28 and TRBJ2-2; tentatively, D is TRBD1 or TRBD2 (5 bases each). Between the trimmed V and J ends, which lost 3 bases and 5 bases, there was a span of 19 bases. Germline V gene sequence: CDR1 MDHEN, CDR2 SYDVKM. The CDR3 consists of 17 residues. The DNA for the CDR3 is TGTGCCAGCAGTTTCCCGCCAAACCGGGGCTATACCGGGGAGCTGTTTTTT. It yields the protein CASSFPPNRGYTGELFF.

This chain connects TRBV2 to TRBJ1-6; D is unresolved. V lost 1 base and J 10 bases, leaving 8 bases between the germline ends. Germline CDR1 reads SNHLY; CDR2 reads FYNNEI. This CDR3 has 13 residues. The CDR3 DNA sequence: TGTGCCAGCAGTGAAGAAATGGCGTCACCCCTCCACTTT. Translation: CASSEEMASPLHF.

The V and J genes are TRBV5-1 and TRBJ1-2; D is uncertain. The germline CDR1 and CDR2 sequences are SGHRS and YFSETQ. The CDR3 spans 13 residues. Trimming took 0 bases from V and 1 from J, leaving 4 bases between them. For the CDR3, the DNA is TGCGCCAGCAGCTTGGCGGTTAACTATGGCTACACCTTC. Translating it yields CASSLAVNYGYTF.

The chain employs TRBV7-6 and TRBJ2-3; D ambiguous. This CDR3 has 11 amino acids. Trimming took 4 bases from V and 4 from J, leaving 3 bases between them. Germline-derived CDR1 and CDR2 are SGHVS and FNYEAQ. As DNA, the CDR3 is TGTGCCAGCAGCTCCTCAGATACGCAGTATTTT. Translated, it gives CASSSSDTQYF.

CDR3 nucleotide sequence: TGTGCCAGTAGTATAGGGCCGACTAGCCCCTACAATGAGCAGTTCTTC. Its protein is CASSIGPTSPYNEQFF. The V and J genes are TRBV19 and TRBJ2-1; 7 nucleotides match TRBD2. This CDR3 is built from 16 residues. V shed 1 base and J 2 bases; nucleotides not matched to a gene: 5. The germline CDR1 and CDR2 sequences are LNHDA and SQIVND (reference sequence).

The rearrangement joins TRBV5-5 to TRBJ1-5; TRBD1 agrees at 7 bases. The CDR3 is 13 amino acids. The trim removed 7 bases at V and 4 bases at J, leaving 5 bases unmatched. Germline loops: CDR1 SGHKS, CDR2 YYEKEE (reference sequence). The CDR3 DNA sequence: TGTGCCAGCCGCGACAGGGAAAATCAGCCCCAGCATTTT. It specifies CASRDRENQPQHF.

The chain joins TRBV5-4 to TRBJ2-1, with 13 nucleotides matching TRBD2. With V trimmed by 5 bases and J by 4 bases, 6 bases remained unmatched. This CDR3 contains 16 residues. Germline CDR1 reads SGHNT; CDR2 reads YYREEE (reference sequence). CDR3 nucleotides: TGTGCCAGCAGAGACTTGACTAGCGGGGGGTACAATGAGCAGTTCTTC. This encodes CASRDLTSGGYNEQFF.

The chain employs TRBV6-5 and TRBJ2-5, with D perhaps TRBD2 (5 bases). This CDR3 is built from 13 residues. CDR1 is MNHEY, CDR2 SVGAGI, per germline. V lost 3 bases and J lost 4, with 9 bases in between. The CDR3, as DNA: TGTGCCAGCAGTTATAACGGAGGAGAGACCCAGTACTTC. Its translation: CASSYNGGETQYF.

DNA of the CDR3: TGCGCCAGCAGCCAAGGGCGCTCCTCTGGAAACACCATATATTTT. Its translation is CASSQGRSSGNTIYF. The chain employs TRBV4-3 and TRBJ1-3; D not resolved. V lost 1 base and J 0 bases, leaving 7 bases between the germline ends. The CDR3 has 15 residues. The germline CDR1 and CDR2 sequences are LGHNA and YSLEER.

V and J are TRBV14 and TRBJ2-7; D is uncertain. This CDR3 has 12 amino acids. V was shortened by 0 bases and J by 4 bases, with 4 bases between the two germline ends. Germline V gene data show CDR1 as SGHDN and CDR2 as FVKESK. CDR3 DNA sequence: TGTGCCAGCAGCCAAGATTTGTACGAGCAGTACTTC. Encoded protein: CASSQDLYEQYF. The variable domain in full, completed from reference TRBV14 and TRBJ2-7, reads EAGVTQFPSHSVIEKGQTVTLRCDPISGHDNLYWYRRVMGKEIKFLLHFVKESKQDESGMPNNRFLAERTGGTYSTLKVQPAELEDSGVYFCASSQDLYEQYFGPGTRLTVT.

This clone appeared many times. The V call is TRBV15, the J call TRBJ2-1, with 7 bases aligning to TRBD2. CDR1 and CDR2 from the germline V gene are LNHNV and YYDKDF (reference sequence). V was clipped by 3 bases and J by 7 bases; unmatched bases: 15. The CDR3 length is 17 residues. This CDR3 reads CATSRLGEGRTLNEQFF. CDR3 bases: TGTGCCACCAGCAGGCTGGGGGAGGGGCGAACCCTTAATGAGCAGTTCTTC. The whole variable domain, filled in from reference TRBV15 and TRBJ2-1, reads DAMVIQNPRYQVTQFGKPVTLSCSQTLNHNVMYWYQQKSSQAPKLLFHYYDKDFNNEADTPDNFQSRRPNTSFCFLDIRSPGLGDTAMYLCATSRLGEGRTLNEQFFGPGTRLTVL.

This clone has a single count. The chain is built from TRBV15 and TRBJ2-7; TRBD1 is a possible D gene (5 bases). This CDR3 is built from 14 residues. Between the trimmed V and J ends, which lost 4 bases and 0 bases, there was a span of 10 bases. CDR1 is LNHNV and CDR2 is YYDKDF in the germline V gene (reference sequence). CDR3 coding DNA: TGTGCCACCAGCACCCCGGACAACTCCTACGAGCAGTACTTC. Encoded protein: CATSTPDNSYEQYF. The variable domain in full, with the rest retrieved from reference TRBV15 and TRBJ2-7, is DAMVIQNPRYQVTQFGKPVTLSCSQTLNHNVMYWYQQKSSQAPKLLFHYYDKDFNNEADTPDNFQSRRPNTSFCFLDIRSPGLGDTAMYLCATSTPDNSYEQYFGPGTRLTVT.

This clone has more than one count but fewer than ten. The chain is built from TRBV27 and TRBJ1-6; no reliable D call. Germline V gene data show CDR1 as MNHEY and CDR2 as SMNVEV (reference sequence). The germline V and J ends were trimmed by 3 bases and 3 bases, with 3 bases remaining between them. The CDR3 sequence is 13 residues long. Here the CDR3 reads CASSFGYNSPLHF. CDR3 in DNA: TGTGCCAGCAGTTTCGGCTATAATTCACCCCTCCACTTT.

The rearrangement links TRBV4-2 to TRBJ2-3; perhaps D is TRBD1 or TRBD2 (6 bases each). This CDR3 has 18 residues. Germline values: CDR1 LGHNA, CDR2 YNFKEQ. With 0 bases removed from V and 0 bases from J, the gap between germline ends came to 16 bases. CDR3 in amino acids: CASSQEIMGGPSTDTQYF. In DNA form, the CDR3 reads TGTGCCAGCAGCCAAGAGATAATGGGGGGCCCTAGCACAGATACGCAGTATTTT.

V and J are TRBV6-1 and TRBJ2-7; D is ambiguous. The CDR3 sequence is 13 residues long. Germline CDR1 MNHNS, CDR2 SASEGT. Deletions cut 2 bases from V and 7 bases from J, with 12 bases between. The CDR3 sequence: CASSESGIWEQYF. In DNA, the CDR3 is TGTGCCAGCAGTGAATCCGGAATCTGGGAGCAGTACTTC.

This chain joins TRBV4-1 and TRBJ1-3; a possible D gene is TRBD1 (5 bases). The CDR3 totals 15 residues. V was shortened by 4 bases and J by 0 bases, with 10 bases between the two germline ends. Germline V gene sequence: CDR1 MGHRA, CDR2 YSYEKL. The CDR3 region has the DNA TGCGCCAGCAGCCCCTACAGGTCCTCTGGAAACACCATATATTTT. It codes for CASSPYRSSGNTIYF.

The chain carries TRBV6-1 and TRBJ1-5; D may be TRBD1 (5 bases). Germline V gene data show CDR1 as MNHNS and CDR2 as SASEGT. Trimming pared 0 bases from V and 1 base from J, leaving 7 bases between. The CDR3 spans 15 residues. The CDR3 DNA is TGTGCCAGCAGTGAAGCGGGGGGAAGCAATCAGCCCCAGCATTTT. Translation gives CASSEAGGSNQPQHF.

The CDR3 DNA sequence: TGTGCCAGCAGCTTCGAGAACAGGGTTGAGGACGAGCAGTACTTC. Protein: CASSFENRVEDEQYF. The chain recombines TRBV5-5 with TRBJ2-7; the D gene is possibly TRBD1 (6 bases). This CDR3 has 15 amino acids. V gave up 2 bases and J gave up 5 bases, with 17 bases separating them. Germline-derived CDR1 and CDR2 are SGHKS and YYEKEE (reference sequence).

This CDR3 reads CASSIAGTSNEQFF. The DNA of the CDR3 is TGTGCCAGTAGTATTGCCGGGACTAGCAATGAGCAGTTCTTC. The rearrangement links TRBV19 to TRBJ2-1; 8 bases align to TRBD2. V dropped 3 bases and J dropped 6; count of bases not matched to a gene: 4. CDR1 LNHDA and CDR2 SQIVND come from the germline V gene (reference sequence). This CDR3 spans 14 amino acids.

The chain employs TRBV21-1 and TRBJ2-2; TRBD1 was called by the table and not checked on the DNA. TRBV21-1 corresponds to a pseudogene. The CDR3 totals 17 residues. CDR3: CASSKERDRGRAGELFF. The CDR3 DNA follows: TGTGCCAGCAGCAAAGAACGGGACAGGGGCCGCGCCGGGGAGCTGTTTTTT.

This clone is a singleton in its sample. The rearrangement joins TRBV18 to TRBJ1-2; no clear D gene. CDR3 length equals 14 residues. Trimming took 3 bases from V and 7 from J, leaving 15 bases between them. Germline lookup yields CDR1 KGHSH and CDR2 LQKENI. The CDR3 coding sequence is TGTGCCAGCTCACCCACGGCAGAGACGCGTGGCTACACCTTC. Its translation is CASSPTAETRGYTF.

V gene TRBV18 combines with J gene TRBJ1-2, with 7 bases fitting TRBD1. This CDR3 is built from 15 residues. Losses at the gene ends were 3 bases for V and 6 bases for J; bases not matched to a gene: 10. Germline loops: CDR1 KGHSH, CDR2 LQKENI. CDR3 sequence: CASSPDLQGWNGYTF. The CDR3, as DNA: TGTGCCAGCTCACCCGACCTACAGGGGTGGAATGGCTACACCTTC.

The chain links TRBV19 to TRBJ1-5; D call uncertain. CDR1 and CDR2 (germline): LNHDA, SQIVND (reference sequence). V was cut by 5 bases and J by 3 bases, with 14 bases left in between. The CDR3 has 15 residues. CDR3 in DNA: TGTGCCAGTAGTTGGGTCGGAAGGGACAATCAGCCCCAGCATTTT. Amino acids: CASSWVGRDNQPQHF.

A few counts support this clone. The chain links TRBV6-5 to TRBJ2-4; D is unclear. The V end was cut by 5 bases, the J end by 2 bases, with 13 bases between. This CDR3 region has 15 residues. Germline V gene data show CDR1 as MNHEY and CDR2 as SVGAGI. CDR3 region: CASSPRAMTKNIQYF. CDR3 DNA: TGTGCCAGCAGTCCCCGGGCTATGACCAAAAACATTCAGTACTTC.

This clone is a singleton in its sample. The chain links TRBV4-1 to TRBJ1-5; D gene uncertain. CDR3 length equals 15 residues. Trimming pared 2 bases from V and 6 bases from J, leaving 14 bases between. CDR1 and CDR2 from the germline V gene are MGHRA and YSYEKL. This CDR3 reads CASSQWFREGQPQHF. Here the CDR3 DNA reads TGCGCCAGCAGCCAATGGTTTAGGGAGGGTCAGCCCCAGCATTTT.